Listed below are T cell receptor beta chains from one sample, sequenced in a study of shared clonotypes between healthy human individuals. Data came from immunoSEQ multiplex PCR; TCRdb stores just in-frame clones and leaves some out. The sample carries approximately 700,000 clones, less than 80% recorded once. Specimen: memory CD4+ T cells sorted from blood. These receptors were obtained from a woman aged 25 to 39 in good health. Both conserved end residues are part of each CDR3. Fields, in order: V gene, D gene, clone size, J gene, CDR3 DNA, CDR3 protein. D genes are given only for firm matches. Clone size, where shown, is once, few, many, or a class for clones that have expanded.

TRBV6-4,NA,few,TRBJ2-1,TGTGCCAGCAGTGACTCTAGAAGAGGGGGCTACAATGAGCAGTTCTTC,CASSDSRRGGYNEQFF
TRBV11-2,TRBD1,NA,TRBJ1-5,TGTGCCAGCAGCTTTACCGGGACAGTGCAATATCAGCCCCAGCATTTT,CASSFTGTVQYQPQHF
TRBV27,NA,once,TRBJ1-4,TGTGCCAGCAGTTTAAGCTACAGTGCAACTAATGAAAAACTGTTTTTT,CASSLSYSATNEKLFF
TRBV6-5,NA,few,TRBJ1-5,TGTGCCAGCAGTCCACAGGGAGGTCAGCCCCAGCATTTT,CASSPQGGQPQHF
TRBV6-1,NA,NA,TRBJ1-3,TGTGCCAGCAGACAGATCCCTGGAAACACCATATATTTT,CASRQIPGNTIYF
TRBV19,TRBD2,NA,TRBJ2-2,TGTGCCAGTAGTCCTCTAGCGGGAGGTACCGGGGAGCTGTTTTTT,CASSPLAGGTGELFF
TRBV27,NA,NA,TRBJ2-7,TGTGCCAGCAGTTTAGGGCAGCCGTACGAGCAGTACTTC,CASSLGQPYEQYF
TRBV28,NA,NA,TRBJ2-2,TGTGCCAGCAGCGCCTCGGGGGCCAACACCGGGGAGCTGTTTTTT,CASSASGANTGELFF
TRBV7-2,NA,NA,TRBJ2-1,TGTGCCAGCAGACGCGAAGGGACTCTATCTCTAAATGAGCAGTTCTTC,CASRREGTLSLNEQFF
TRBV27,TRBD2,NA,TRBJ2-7,TGTGCCAGCCGCCCCATGCCAGCGGGAACCTACGAGCAGTACTTC,CASRPMPAGTYEQYF
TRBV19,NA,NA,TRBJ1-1,TGTGCCAGTAGTGAGGGGACCGGACATTCCCTGATGGAAGCTTTCTTT,CASSEGTGHSLMEAFF
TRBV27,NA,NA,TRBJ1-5,TGTGCCAGCAGGAAAGAATTTTTTTTCGGGGTAGAACAGCCCCAGCATTTT,CASRKEFFFGVEQPQHF
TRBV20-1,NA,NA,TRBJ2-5,TGCAGTGCTAGTTTTGAGACCCAGTACTTC,CSASFETQYF
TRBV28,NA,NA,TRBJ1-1,TGTGCCAGCAGGACTATTCGGGTACAGGGGAACACTGAAGCTTTCTTT,CASRTIRVQGNTEAFF
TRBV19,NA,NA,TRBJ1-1,TGTGCCAGTCGGTTCGAGGAAACTGAAGCTTTCTTT,CASRFEETEAFF
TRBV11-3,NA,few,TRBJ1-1,TGTGCCAGCAGCTTATGGGTGAACACTGAAGCTTTCTTT,CASSLWVNTEAFF
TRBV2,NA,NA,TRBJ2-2,TGTGCCAGCAGTGGACCGTGGGGAGCCGGGGAGCTGTTTTTT,CASSGPWGAGELFF
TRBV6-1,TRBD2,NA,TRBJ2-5,TGTGCCAGCTACCCGAGCGGGAGGGAAGAGACCCAGTACTTC,CASYPSGREETQYF
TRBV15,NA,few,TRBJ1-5,TGTGCCACCAGCAGAGGGTACACGGAGCCCCAGCATTTT,CATSRGYTEPQHF
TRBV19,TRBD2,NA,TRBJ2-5,TGTGCCCGCGGGCGTTTGTCTAGCGGGAGTTTAGGGCAAGAGACCCAGTACTTC,CARGRLSSGSLGQETQYF
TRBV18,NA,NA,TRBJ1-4,TGTGCCAGCTCACCAAACAGCTCAACTAATGAAAAACTGTTTTTT,CASSPNSSTNEKLFF
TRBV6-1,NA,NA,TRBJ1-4,TGTGCCAGCAGCCGAAACCATAATGAAAAACTGTTTTTT,CASSRNHNEKLFF
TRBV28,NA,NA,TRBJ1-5,TGTGCCAGCAGAGGAGAGTTAAGCAATCAGCCCCAGCATTTT,CASRGELSNQPQHF
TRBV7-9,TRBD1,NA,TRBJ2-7,TGTGCCAGCAGCACCTCTGACAGGGACGAGCAGTACTTC,CASSTSDRDEQYF
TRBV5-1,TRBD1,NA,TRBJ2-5,TGCGCCAGCAGCAAGACAGGGTCCTCCGAAGAGACCCAGTACTTC,CASSKTGSSEETQYF
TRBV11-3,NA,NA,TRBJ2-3,TGTGCCAGCAGCTTAGGTCCCAATCAAGCAGATACGCAGTATTTT,CASSLGPNQADTQYF
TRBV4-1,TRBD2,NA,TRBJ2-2,TGCGCCAGCAGCCATGGACTAGCGGGAGGCCAGAGGGAGCTGTTTTTT,CASSHGLAGGQRELFF
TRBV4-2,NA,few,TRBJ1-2,TGTGCCAGCAGCCAAGTCGAGGGCCATGGCTACACCTTC,CASSQVEGHGYTF
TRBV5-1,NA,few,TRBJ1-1,TGCGCCAGCAGCTTGGTGGCCTCGAACACTGAAGCTTTCTTT,CASSLVASNTEAFF
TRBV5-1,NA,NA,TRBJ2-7,TGCGCCAGCAAACCTCTGCCCGACTCCTACGAGCAGTACTTC,CASKPLPDSYEQYF
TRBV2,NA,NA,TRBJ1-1,TGTGCCAGCATTCCGGACAGCAGTAAAGCTTTCTTT,CASIPDSSKAFF
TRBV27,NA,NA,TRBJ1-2,TGTGCCAGCAGTTCCTACAGAGGTAGGGCCTATGGCTACACCTTC,CASSSYRGRAYGYTF
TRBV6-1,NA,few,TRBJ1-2,TGTGCCAGCAGTGGGACAGAAAAACATAACTATGGCTACACCTTC,CASSGTEKHNYGYTF
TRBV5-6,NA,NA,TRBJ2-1,TGTGCCAGCAGCTTGGCGGGTAGTCGGACATACAATGAGCAGTTCTTC,CASSLAGSRTYNEQFF
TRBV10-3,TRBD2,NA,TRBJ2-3,TGTGCCATCAGGGCCTATAGCGGGAGGGCCACAGATACGCAGTATTTT,CAIRAYSGRATDTQYF
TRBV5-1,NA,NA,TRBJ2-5,TGCGCCAGCAGCTTGGCCCATGGGGGTACGGAGACCCAGTACTTC,CASSLAHGGTETQYF
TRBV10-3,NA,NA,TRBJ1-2,TGTGCCATCAGTGAGTCTCTAGGGCATGGCTACACCTTC,CAISESLGHGYTF
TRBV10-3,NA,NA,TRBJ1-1,TGTGCCATCAGCTCGGACGGGAACACTGAAGCTTTCTTT,CAISSDGNTEAFF
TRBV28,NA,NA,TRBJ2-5,TGTGCCAGCAGCCCTTTTGGGGAAAAAGAGACCCAGTACTTC,CASSPFGEKETQYF
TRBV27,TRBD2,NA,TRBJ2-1,TGTGCCAGCAGGACGCGGGAGTGGGATCGTAATGAGCAGTTCTTC,CASRTREWDRNEQFF
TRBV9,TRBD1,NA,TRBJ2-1,TGTGCCAGCAGCGGATACAGGGGGTCGCCCGCCAATGAGCAGTTCTTC,CASSGYRGSPANEQFF
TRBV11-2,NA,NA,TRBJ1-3,TGTGCCAGCAGCTTAGTCTGGGGAAACACCATATATTTT,CASSLVWGNTIYF
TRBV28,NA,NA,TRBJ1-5,TGTGCCAGCACCCTATTAGGCAGGGCAGGCAATCAGCCCCAGCATTTT,CASTLLGRAGNQPQHF
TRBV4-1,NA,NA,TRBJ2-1,TGCGCCAGCAGCCGAGGGACCGAGCAGTTCTTC,CASSRGTEQFF
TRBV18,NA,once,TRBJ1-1,TGTGCCAGCTCACCAGGCAGAAAGAACACTGAAGCTTTCTTT,CASSPGRKNTEAFF
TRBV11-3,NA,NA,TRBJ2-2,TGTGCCAGCAGGGATACAAAAACCGCGAACACCGGGGAGCTGTTTTTT,CASRDTKTANTGELFF
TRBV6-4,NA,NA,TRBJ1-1,TGTGCCAGCAGTGCACAAAAGGGGACTGAAGCTTTCTTT,CASSAQKGTEAFF
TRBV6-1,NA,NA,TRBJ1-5,TGTGCCAGCAGTGTAGGGGGGAGCAATCAGCCCCAGCATTTT,CASSVGGSNQPQHF
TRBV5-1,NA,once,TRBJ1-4,TGCGCCAGCAGCCGAGACGGTGCAACTAATGAAAAACTGTTTTTT,CASSRDGATNEKLFF